Listed below are T cell receptor beta chains from one sample, sequenced in a study of cytomegalovirus exposure and HLA in healthy donors. Assay used: immunoSEQ multiplex PCR; TCRdb lists only in-frame clones, some missing. The repertoire has 150,000 to 200,000 clones, 78% of them found once; the top ten carry around 6%. Sequencing was performed on PBMCs. All receptors come from a woman in her 30s in good health and CMV-seropositive. Each CDR3 is given with its conserved first and last residue. Each record gives: CDR3 DNA, CDR3 protein, clone size, J gene, V gene, D gene. The D gene is left open where the match is weak. The listing skips clone size in some rows; elsewhere it reads once, few, many or a size class.

cdr3_nt: TGTGCCAGCAGTTTATCAGGGGATAGCAATCAGCCCCAGCATTTT
cdr3_aa: CASSLSGDSNQPQHF
clone_size: -
j_call: TRBJ1-5
v_call: TRBV27
d_call: -

cdr3_nt: TGTGCCAGCAGTGTAGACCAGGGCCAATACAACGAGCAGTACTTC
cdr3_aa: CASSVDQGQYNEQYF
clone_size: -
j_call: TRBJ2-7
v_call: TRBV27
d_call: -

cdr3_nt: TGTGCCAGCAGTGTCAGGACAGAGCCCTACGAGCAGTACTTC
cdr3_aa: CASSVRTEPYEQYF
clone_size: -
j_call: TRBJ2-7
v_call: TRBV2
d_call: -

cdr3_nt: TGTGCCAGCAGTTACTCGTGGGGGGGGACCCCCTACGAGCAGTACTTC
cdr3_aa: CASSYSWGGTPYEQYF
clone_size: few
j_call: TRBJ2-7
v_call: TRBV6-5
d_call: TRBD2

cdr3_nt: TGCGCCAGCAGCTTGGTCGACACTGAAGCTTTCTTT
cdr3_aa: CASSLVDTEAFF
clone_size: few
j_call: TRBJ1-1
v_call: TRBV5-1
d_call: -

cdr3_nt: TGTGCCTCGGGAGGGAAAGCGAATCAGCCCCAGCATTTT
cdr3_aa: CASGGKANQPQHF
clone_size: -
j_call: TRBJ1-5
v_call: TRBV6-5
d_call: -

cdr3_nt: TGTGCCAGCAGTGGCGACAGGAGGAACACTGAAGCTTTCTTT
cdr3_aa: CASSGDRRNTEAFF
clone_size: few
j_call: TRBJ1-1
v_call: TRBV7-6
d_call: -

cdr3_nt: TGTGCCAGCAGTTTATTGGGGGGGGGCTACGAGCAGTACTTC
cdr3_aa: CASSLLGGGYEQYF
clone_size: -
j_call: TRBJ2-7
v_call: TRBV28
d_call: TRBD2

cdr3_nt: TGTGCCAGCAGCGGCCGGGACAGGGAGGGGGCCAACGTCCTGACTTTC
cdr3_aa: CASSGRDREGANVLTF
clone_size: -
j_call: TRBJ2-6
v_call: TRBV9
d_call: TRBD1

cdr3_nt: TGTGCCACCAGCAGAGATAATGTGGGTAGCGGGACCCAGTACTTC
cdr3_aa: CATSRDNVGSGTQYF
clone_size: -
j_call: TRBJ2-5
v_call: TRBV15
d_call: -

cdr3_nt: TGTGCCAGCTGGGAAGACGGGGGTCGAAGCGCCGGAAACACCATATATTTT
cdr3_aa: CASWEDGGRSAGNTIYF
clone_size: -
j_call: TRBJ1-3
v_call: TRBV11-3
d_call: -

cdr3_nt: TGTGCCAGTAGTATTCAGGGGTCCCTCTCTAGGGGCTACACCTTC
cdr3_aa: CASSIQGSLSRGYTF
clone_size: -
j_call: TRBJ1-2
v_call: TRBV19
d_call: -

cdr3_nt: TGTGCCAGTACAGCAATCGGGGACAATAGCAATCAGCCCCAGCATTTT
cdr3_aa: CASTAIGDNSNQPQHF
clone_size: -
j_call: TRBJ1-5
v_call: TRBV19
d_call: -

cdr3_nt: TGTGCCAGTCTTGACTGGACTCAAGAGACCCAGTACTTC
cdr3_aa: CASLDWTQETQYF
clone_size: few
j_call: TRBJ2-5
v_call: TRBV19
d_call: -

cdr3_nt: TGCGCCAGCAGCGGGAGCCGGACTAGCGGGGGTGCGGCAGATACGCAGTATTTT
cdr3_aa: CASSGSRTSGGAADTQYF
clone_size: -
j_call: TRBJ2-3
v_call: TRBV5-1
d_call: TRBD2

cdr3_nt: TGCGCCAGCAGCTGGGACACTGGGGAGCTGTTTTTT
cdr3_aa: CASSWDTGELFF
clone_size: few
j_call: TRBJ2-2
v_call: TRBV5-1
d_call: -

cdr3_nt: TGTGCCAGCAGTGGGGACAGATATAACTATGGCTACACCTTC
cdr3_aa: CASSGDRYNYGYTF
clone_size: -
j_call: TRBJ1-2
v_call: TRBV2
d_call: TRBD1

cdr3_nt: TGTGCCAGCAGCTTAGCCCTAGCGGGGGGCGGTAATGAGCAGTTCTTC
cdr3_aa: CASSLALAGGGNEQFF
clone_size: -
j_call: TRBJ2-1
v_call: TRBV7-8
d_call: TRBD2

cdr3_nt: TGTGCCAGCAGCTTGGCCGGGGCAACTAATGAAAAACTGTTTTTT
cdr3_aa: CASSLAGATNEKLFF
clone_size: -
j_call: TRBJ1-4
v_call: TRBV5-5
d_call: -

cdr3_nt: TGTGCCAGCAGTCCGACAGCATCCTACGAGCAGTACTTC
cdr3_aa: CASSPTASYEQYF
clone_size: -
j_call: TRBJ2-7
v_call: TRBV6-5
d_call: -

cdr3_nt: TGTAGCGCTCCGGGGGATGGGGTTGGGCGATACAATGAGCAGTTCTTC
cdr3_aa: CSAPGDGVGRYNEQFF
clone_size: -
j_call: TRBJ2-1
v_call: TRBV29-1
d_call: -

cdr3_nt: TGTGCCACCAGGGAAATAGCAGGGCCCACTGAAGCTTTCTTT
cdr3_aa: CATREIAGPTEAFF
clone_size: -
j_call: TRBJ1-1
v_call: TRBV6-5
d_call: -

cdr3_nt: TGTGCCACCAGCGGATCCGGGACTTCTACTCCGAGCTCCTACAATGAGCAGTTCTTC
cdr3_aa: CATSGSGTSTPSSYNEQFF
clone_size: once
j_call: TRBJ2-1
v_call: TRBV15
d_call: -

cdr3_nt: TGTGCCAGCAGATATGGACAGGGGATAACCTACGAGCAGTACTTC
cdr3_aa: CASRYGQGITYEQYF
clone_size: once
j_call: TRBJ2-7
v_call: TRBV2
d_call: TRBD1

cdr3_nt: TGTGCCAGCAGCGTAGATGGGGCATCAGATACGCAGTATTTT
cdr3_aa: CASSVDGASDTQYF
clone_size: -
j_call: TRBJ2-3
v_call: TRBV9
d_call: -

cdr3_nt: TGTGCCACCAGCTCGCGGCCACCCTACGAGCAGTACTTC
cdr3_aa: CATSSRPPYEQYF
clone_size: -
j_call: TRBJ2-7
v_call: TRBV15
d_call: -

cdr3_nt: TGTGCCAGCTGGGGCGGGAGGTCCTACAATGAGCAGTTCTTC
cdr3_aa: CASWGGRSYNEQFF
clone_size: -
j_call: TRBJ2-1
v_call: TRBV2
d_call: TRBD2

cdr3_nt: TGTGCCAGCAGCTTAGGGGGGGCCCCCCAATATAATTCACCCCTCCACTTT
cdr3_aa: CASSLGGAPQYNSPLHF
clone_size: -
j_call: TRBJ1-6
v_call: TRBV5-4
d_call: -